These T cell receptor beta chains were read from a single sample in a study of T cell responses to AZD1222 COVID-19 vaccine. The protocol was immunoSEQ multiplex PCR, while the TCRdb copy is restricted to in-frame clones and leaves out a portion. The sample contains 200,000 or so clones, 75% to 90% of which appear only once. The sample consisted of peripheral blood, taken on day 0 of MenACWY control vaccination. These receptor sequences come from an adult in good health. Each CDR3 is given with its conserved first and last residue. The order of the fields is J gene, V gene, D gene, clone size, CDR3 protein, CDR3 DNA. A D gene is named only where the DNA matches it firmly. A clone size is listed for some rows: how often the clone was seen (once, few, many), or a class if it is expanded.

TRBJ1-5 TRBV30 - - CAWSPPDRSNQPQHF TGTGCCTGGAGTCCTCCTGACAGAAGCAATCAGCCCCAGCATTTT
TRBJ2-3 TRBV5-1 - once CASSLASGGRRTDTQYF TGCGCCAGCAGCTTGGCGTCCGGGGGGCGAAGGACAGATACGCAGTATTTT
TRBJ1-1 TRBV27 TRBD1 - CASSRDRALSTEAFF TGTGCCAGCAGTCGGGACAGGGCGCTAAGTACTGAAGCTTTCTTT
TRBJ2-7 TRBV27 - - CASSLDPAGTYEQYF TGTGCCAGCAGTTTAGACCCCGCGGGAACCTACGAGCAGTACTTC
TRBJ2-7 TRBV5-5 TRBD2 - CASSLSTVDRAGGRNEQYF TGTGCCAGCAGCTTGTCTACAGTGGACAGAGCGGGGGGGCGGAACGAGCAGTACTTC
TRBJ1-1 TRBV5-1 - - CASSGDGSTEAFF TGCGCCAGCAGCGGGGACGGAAGCACTGAAGCTTTCTTT
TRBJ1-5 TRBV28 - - CASSEGGSNQPQHF TGTGCCAGCAGCGAGGGGGGGAGCAATCAGCCCCAGCATTTT
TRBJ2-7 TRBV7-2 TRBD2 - CASSLGLSSYEQYF TGTGCCAGCAGCCTGGGACTAAGCTCCTACGAGCAGTACTTC
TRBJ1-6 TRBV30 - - CAWTKTALGGNSPLHF TGTGCCTGGACCAAGACAGCCCTTGGGGGTAATTCACCCCTCCACTTT
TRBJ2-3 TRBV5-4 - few CASSPDFGLDTQYF TGTGCCAGCAGCCCAGACTTCGGGCTAGATACGCAGTATTTT
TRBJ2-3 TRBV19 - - CASSIYWGDTQYF TGTGCCAGTAGTATCTATTGGGGCGATACGCAGTATTTT
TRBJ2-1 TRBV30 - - CAWEVGMGEQFF TGTGCCTGGGAGGTGGGCATGGGTGAGCAGTTCTTC
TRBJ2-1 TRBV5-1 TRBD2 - CASSSGLAGVDEQFF TGCGCCAGCAGCTCCGGACTAGCGGGAGTAGATGAGCAGTTCTTC
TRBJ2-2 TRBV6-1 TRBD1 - CASSEGTGEAGELFF TGTGCCAGCAGTGAAGGGACAGGGGAGGCCGGGGAGCTGTTTTTT
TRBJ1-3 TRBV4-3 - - CASSQDGDGSGNTIYF TGCGCCAGCAGCCAAGACGGGGACGGCTCTGGAAACACCATATATTTT
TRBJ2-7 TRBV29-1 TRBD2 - CSVDLAGGSSYEQYF TGCAGCGTTGATTTGGCGGGGGGGAGCTCCTACGAGCAGTACTTC
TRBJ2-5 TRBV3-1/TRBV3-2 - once CASSQDFTGGGETQYF TGTGCCAGCAGCCAAGATTTTACCGGGGGCGGGGAGACCCAGTACTTC
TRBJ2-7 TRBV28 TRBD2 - CASSSGGTQGYEQYF TGTGCCAGCAGTTCGGGGGGTACCCAAGGGTACGAGCAGTACTTC
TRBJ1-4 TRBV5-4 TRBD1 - CASSWGQGRDEKLFF TGTGCCAGCAGCTGGGGACAGGGGAGAGATGAAAAACTGTTTTTT
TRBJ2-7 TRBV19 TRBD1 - CASSTGTGTAYEQYF TGTGCCAGTAGTACGGGGACAGGGACGGCCTACGAGCAGTACTTC
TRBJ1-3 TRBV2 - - CASSKDTSSGNTIYF TGTGCCAGCAGTAAAGACACAAGCTCTGGAAACACCATATATTTT
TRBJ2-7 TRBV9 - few CASSVDGAGIPHEQYF TGTGCCAGCAGCGTAGACGGGGCGGGGATCCCCCACGAGCAGTACTTC
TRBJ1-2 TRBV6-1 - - CASSEKGRERYYGYTF TGTGCCAGCAGTGAAAAAGGAAGGGAAAGGTACTATGGCTACACCTTC
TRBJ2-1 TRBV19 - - CATKVDRSSYNEQFF TGTGCCACCAAAGTAGACCGGAGCTCCTACAATGAGCAGTTCTTC
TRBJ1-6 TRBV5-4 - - CASSRDLVSPLHF TGTGCCAGCAGCCGGGACCTAGTGTCGCCCCTCCACTTT
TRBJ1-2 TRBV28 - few CATSLAQVYGYTF TGTGCCACCTCGCTAGCTCAGGTCTATGGCTACACCTTC
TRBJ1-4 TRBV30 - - CAFGRGEKLFF TGTGCCTTTGGGCGAGGGGAAAAACTGTTTTTT
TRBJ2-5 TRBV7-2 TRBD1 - CASSLVSGGANQETQYF TGTGCCAGCAGCTTAGTTTCAGGGGGCGCGAACCAAGAGACCCAGTACTTC
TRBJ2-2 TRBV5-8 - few CASSLDARGFWFTGELFF TGTGCCAGCAGCTTGGATGCCAGGGGATTTTGGTTCACCGGGGAGCTGTTTTTT
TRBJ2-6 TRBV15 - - CATRVTGANVLTF TGTGCCACCAGGGTTACTGGGGCCAACGTCCTGACTTTC
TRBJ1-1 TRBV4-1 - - CASSRGGTEAFF TGCGCCAGCAGCAGGGGGGGGACTGAAGCTTTCTTT
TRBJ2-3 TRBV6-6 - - CASSSYSTDTQYF TGTGCCAGCAGTTCTTATAGCACAGATACGCAGTATTTT
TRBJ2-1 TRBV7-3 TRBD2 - CASSLTAPLAGEDEQFF TGTGCCAGCAGCTTAACCGCCCCACTAGCGGGAGAGGATGAGCAGTTCTTC
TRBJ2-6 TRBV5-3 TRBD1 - CARSLTGGSGANVLTF TGTGCCAGAAGCTTGACAGGGGGCTCTGGGGCCAACGTCCTGACTTTC